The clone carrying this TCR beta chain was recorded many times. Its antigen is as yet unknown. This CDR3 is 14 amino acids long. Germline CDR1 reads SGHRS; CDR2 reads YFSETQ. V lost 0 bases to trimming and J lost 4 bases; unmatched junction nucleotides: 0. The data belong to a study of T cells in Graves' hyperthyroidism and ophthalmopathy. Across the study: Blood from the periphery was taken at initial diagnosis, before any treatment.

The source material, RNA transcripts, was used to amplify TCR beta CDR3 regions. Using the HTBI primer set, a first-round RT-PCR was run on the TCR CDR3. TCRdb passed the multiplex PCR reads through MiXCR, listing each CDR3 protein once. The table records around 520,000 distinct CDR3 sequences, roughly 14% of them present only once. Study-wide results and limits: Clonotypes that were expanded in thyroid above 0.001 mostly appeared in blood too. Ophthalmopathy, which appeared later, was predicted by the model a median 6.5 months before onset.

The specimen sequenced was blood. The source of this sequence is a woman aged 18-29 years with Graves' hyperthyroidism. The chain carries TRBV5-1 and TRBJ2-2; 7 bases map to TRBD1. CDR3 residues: CASSLAGGTGELFF. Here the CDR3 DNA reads TGCGCCAGCAGCTTGGCAGGGGGCACCGGGGAGCTGTTTTTT.